This is a list of T cell receptor beta chains from one sample in a study of response to subunit inactivated influenza vaccine. Each CDR3 protein gets one entry after TCRdb re-called the RT-PCR reads with MiXCR. The table shows some 850,000 distinct CDR3 sequences, with roughly 20% occurring only once. The material was PBMCs from blood, obtained 5 to 6 days after vaccination. These receptors were obtained from a man aged 50 to 60 who received an inactivated influenza vaccine. Each CDR3 is given with its conserved first and last residue. Fields, in order: J gene, V gene, D gene, clone size, CDR3 DNA, CDR3 protein. A D gene is named only where the DNA matches it firmly. Only some rows state a clone size, as once, few, many or a class for expanded clones.

J gene: TRBJ2-7
V gene: TRBV5-1
D gene: -
clone size: few
CDR3 DNA: TGCGCCAGCAGCTTGAGCCGGGGGAAGGACGAGCAGTACTTC
CDR3 protein: CASSLSRGKDEQYF

J gene: TRBJ2-1
V gene: TRBV4-2
D gene: -
clone size: -
CDR3 DNA: TGTGCCAGCAGCCAAGAATCGATTAGCGGTGAGCAGTTCTTC
CDR3 protein: CASSQESISGEQFF

J gene: TRBJ2-3
V gene: TRBV5-4
D gene: -
clone size: -
CDR3 DNA: TGTGCCAGCAGCGAAGGGACGGCTTCCCGCGGCACGCAGTATTTT
CDR3 protein: CASSEGTASRGTQYF

J gene: TRBJ2-3
V gene: TRBV29-1
D gene: TRBD2
clone size: few
CDR3 DNA: TGCAGCGTTGAGAGCGGGGGAGGCACAGATACGCAGTATTTT
CDR3 protein: CSVESGGGTDTQYF

J gene: TRBJ2-3
V gene: TRBV6-5
D gene: TRBD2
clone size: few
CDR3 DNA: TGTGCCAGCAGCTACGGACTAGCGGGAGGTGTAGATACGCAGTATTTT
CDR3 protein: CASSYGLAGGVDTQYF

J gene: TRBJ2-5
V gene: TRBV5-1
D gene: TRBD2
clone size: many
CDR3 DNA: TGCGCCAGCAGCTCCACTAGCGGGGTGGCCTGGGAGACCCAGTACTTC
CDR3 protein: CASSSTSGVAWETQYF

J gene: TRBJ2-2
V gene: TRBV9
D gene: -
clone size: -
CDR3 DNA: TGTGCCAGCAGTCTTAGCCAACAGGTCACCGGGGAGCTGTTTTTT
CDR3 protein: CASSLSQQVTGELFF

J gene: TRBJ1-5
V gene: TRBV12-3/TRBV12-4
D gene: TRBD1
clone size: few
CDR3 DNA: TGTGCCAGCAGCTTGGACAGGGCTAATCAGCCCCAGCATTTT
CDR3 protein: CASSLDRANQPQHF

J gene: TRBJ1-6
V gene: TRBV5-1
D gene: -
clone size: few
CDR3 DNA: TGCGCCAGCAGCCGGGACGGAATGAGTTCACCCCTCCACTTT
CDR3 protein: CASSRDGMSSPLHF

J gene: TRBJ1-1
V gene: TRBV6-1
D gene: -
clone size: few
CDR3 DNA: TGTGCCAGCAGTGAGGTATCGGGCACTGAAGCTTTCTTT
CDR3 protein: CASSEVSGTEAFF

J gene: TRBJ2-5
V gene: TRBV11-2
D gene: TRBD2
clone size: few
CDR3 DNA: TGTGCCAGCACCTCGGACTGGACTAGTTCTCAGTACTTC
CDR3 protein: CASTSDWTSSQYF

J gene: TRBJ2-1
V gene: TRBV4-2
D gene: TRBD2
clone size: -
CDR3 DNA: TGTGCCAGCAGCCAAGATCCGGGTGCGGGAGTGAAGGATGAGCAGTTCTTC
CDR3 protein: CASSQDPGAGVKDEQFF

J gene: TRBJ2-5
V gene: TRBV12-3/TRBV12-4
D gene: -
clone size: -
CDR3 DNA: TGTGCCAGCACCTGGCGGGTGGGGGGGCTTGTCAGAGAGACCCAGTACTTC
CDR3 protein: CASTWRVGGLVRETQYF

J gene: TRBJ2-4
V gene: TRBV6-2/TRBV6-3
D gene: -
clone size: -
CDR3 DNA: TGTGCCAGCAGTTACCGGGCCGGAGGAGTAGACATTCAGTACTTC
CDR3 protein: CASSYRAGGVDIQYF

J gene: TRBJ2-7
V gene: TRBV12-3/TRBV12-4
D gene: -
clone size: -
CDR3 DNA: TGTGCCAGCAGTTTCGGGACACCGCCTTACGAGCAGTACTTC
CDR3 protein: CASSFGTPPYEQYF

J gene: TRBJ2-2
V gene: TRBV4-3
D gene: TRBD2
clone size: -
CDR3 DNA: TGCGCCAGCAGCCAAGGAAGCGGGAGTAACACCGGGGAGCTGTTTTTT
CDR3 protein: CASSQGSGSNTGELFF

J gene: TRBJ2-2
V gene: TRBV6-1
D gene: -
clone size: -
CDR3 DNA: TGTGCCAGCAGTGAGGAGGGACAAACGAACACCGGGGAGCTGTTTTTT
CDR3 protein: CASSEEGQTNTGELFF

J gene: TRBJ1-5
V gene: TRBV20-1
D gene: TRBD1
clone size: -
CDR3 DNA: TGCAGTGCTAGACGGACAGGGGAACATCAGCCCCAGCATTTT
CDR3 protein: CSARRTGEHQPQHF

J gene: TRBJ2-1
V gene: TRBV12-1
D gene: -
clone size: -
CDR3 DNA: TGTGCCAGCAGCTTACTACCCTTCCTAGCGGGAGAGCGATACAATGAGCAGTTCTTC
CDR3 protein: CASSLLPFLAGERYNEQFF

J gene: TRBJ1-6
V gene: TRBV4-3
D gene: -
clone size: few
CDR3 DNA: TGCGCCAGCAGCCAAGAGGCGAATTCACCCCTCCACTTT
CDR3 protein: CASSQEANSPLHF

J gene: TRBJ2-7
V gene: TRBV12-3/TRBV12-4
D gene: -
clone size: many
CDR3 DNA: TGTGCCAGCAGTTTAGAGTCCAGGGGAGACGAGCAGTACTTC
CDR3 protein: CASSLESRGDEQYF

J gene: TRBJ1-1
V gene: TRBV4-1
D gene: -
clone size: many
CDR3 DNA: TGCGCCAGCAGCCAAGTGTGGGGGCCTGAAGCTTTCTTT
CDR3 protein: CASSQVWGPEAFF

J gene: TRBJ2-5
V gene: TRBV11-2
D gene: TRBD2
clone size: few
CDR3 DNA: TGTGCCAGCAGCTTACGTGCGACTAGCGGGAGGGTCCAAGAGACCCAGTACTTC
CDR3 protein: CASSLRATSGRVQETQYF

J gene: TRBJ2-7
V gene: TRBV4-2
D gene: -
clone size: few
CDR3 DNA: TGTGCCAGCAGCCAAGAGGCTAGCGAATCCTACGAGCAGTACTTC
CDR3 protein: CASSQEASESYEQYF

J gene: TRBJ2-3
V gene: TRBV2
D gene: TRBD2
clone size: few
CDR3 DNA: TGTGCCAGCAGCCTAGGGAGGACTAGCGCAACACGCACAGATACGCAGTATTTT
CDR3 protein: CASSLGRTSATRTDTQYF

J gene: TRBJ1-2
V gene: TRBV6-2/TRBV6-3
D gene: -
clone size: few
CDR3 DNA: TGTGCCAGCAGTTACTCAAGGGGATCGTATGGCTACACCTTC
CDR3 protein: CASSYSRGSYGYTF

J gene: TRBJ2-7
V gene: TRBV30
D gene: -
clone size: -
CDR3 DNA: TGTGCCTGCAGTCGCCGGGACATCTCTCGCGGGGGCACTATCTACGAGCAGTACTTC
CDR3 protein: CACSRRDISRGGTIYEQYF

J gene: TRBJ2-3
V gene: TRBV29-1
D gene: -
clone size: many
CDR3 DNA: TGCAGCGTCTTCTTGCGCCTCACAGATACGCAGTATTTT
CDR3 protein: CSVFLRLTDTQYF

J gene: TRBJ1-1
V gene: TRBV7-8
D gene: TRBD1
clone size: -
CDR3 DNA: TGTGCCAGCAGCTTCGGGAGGGGGCTAACTGAAGCTTTCTTT
CDR3 protein: CASSFGRGLTEAFF

J gene: TRBJ2-7
V gene: TRBV20-1
D gene: TRBD2
clone size: few
CDR3 DNA: TGCAGTGTGAGCGGGGGGGGAAAGAACGAGCAGTACTTC
CDR3 protein: CSVSGGGKNEQYF